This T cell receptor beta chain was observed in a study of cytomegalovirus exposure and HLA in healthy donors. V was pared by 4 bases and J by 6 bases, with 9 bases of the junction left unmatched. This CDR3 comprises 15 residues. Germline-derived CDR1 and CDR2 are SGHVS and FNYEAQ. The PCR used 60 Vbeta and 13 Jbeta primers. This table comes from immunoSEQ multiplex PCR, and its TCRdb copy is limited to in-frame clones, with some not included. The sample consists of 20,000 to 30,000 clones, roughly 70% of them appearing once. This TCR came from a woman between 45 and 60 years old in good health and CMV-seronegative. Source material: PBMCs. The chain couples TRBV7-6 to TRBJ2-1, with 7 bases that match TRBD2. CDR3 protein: CASSYPSGGANEQFF. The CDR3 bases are TGTGCCAGCAGCTACCCTAGCGGAGGGGCCAATGAGCAGTTCTTC.